These 28 T cell receptor beta chains originate from one sample sequenced in a study of chemoradiotherapy in HPV16-positive cancers. The table came from immunoSEQ multiplex PCR; TCRdb's copy has only in-frame clones and leaves some out. Here the sample spans roughly 6,800 clones, roughly two thirds being singletons. The sequencing used tumor tissue, collected from a patient who underwent chemoradiotherapy. These receptors were collected from a human donor with HPV-associated anogenital cancer.

The chain carries TRBV14 and TRBJ2-3; 12 nucleotides match TRBD2. Per germline, CDR1 SGHDN and CDR2 FVKESK. The V segment lost 7 bases and the J segment 4 bases; nucleotides outside the gene matches: 21. The CDR3 loop spans 20 amino acids. The CDR3 is CASMWGGRTSGGQGSDTQYF. For the CDR3, the DNA is TGTGCCAGCATGTGGGGGGGTAGAACTAGCGGGGGGCAGGGGTCAGATACGCAGTATTTT.

V gene TRBV7-3 combines with J gene TRBJ2-7; TRBD1 aligns across 9 bases. J was trimmed by 5 bases and V by 3 bases; bases with no gene match: 8. CDR1 and CDR2 (germline): SGHTA, FQGTGA. The CDR3 sequence is 15 residues long. The CDR3 is CASSLGGQGLDEQYF. CDR3 bases: TGTGCCAGCAGCTTGGGGGGACAGGGATTAGACGAGCAGTACTTC.

V and J are TRBV9 and TRBJ2-7; 7 nucleotides line up with TRBD1. Germline V CDR1 and CDR2: SGDLS, YYNGEE. The CDR3 length is 14 residues. V dropped 0 bases and J dropped 2; count of bases not matched to a gene: 2. CDR3 region: CASSVGGTAYEQYF. The CDR3 nucleotides are TGTGCCAGCAGCGTAGGAGGGACAGCCTACGAGCAGTACTTC.

The chain employs TRBV28 and TRBJ1-4, with TRBD1 matching over 8 bases. CDR1 and CDR2 from the germline V gene are MDHEN and SYDVKM. V dropped 4 bases and J dropped 1; count of bases not matched to a gene: 2. The CDR3 has 15 residues. CDR3 nucleotide sequence: TGTGCCAGCAGTTCAGGGGGCTTAACTAATGAAAAACTGTTTTTT. Translation: CASSSGGLTNEKLFF.

By sample fraction, this clone is large. This rearrangement joins TRBV27 to TRBJ2-7; D is undetermined. There are 13 residues in the CDR3. CDR1 is MNHEY, CDR2 SMNVEV, per germline (reference sequence). Trimming cost V 0 bases and J 3 bases, with 6 bases left between them. CDR3 protein: CASSLSGGYEQYF. DNA of the CDR3: TGTGCCAGCAGTTTATCGGGCGGCTACGAGCAGTACTTC.

The gene calls are TRBV6-1 and TRBJ2-5; TRBD1 might be the D (5 bases). Germline V CDR1 and CDR2: MNHNS, SASEGT. With 2 bases removed from V and 4 bases from J, the gap between germline ends came to 14 bases. The CDR3 is 15 amino acids. The CDR3 loop reads CASSEQGILTETQYF. In DNA form, the CDR3 reads TGTGCCAGCAGTGAACAGGGCATCCTAACAGAGACCCAGTACTTC.

The J gene is TRBJ2-5, the V gene TRBV30; 9 bases are a match to TRBD1. The CDR3 covers 13 residues. The V gene's germline CDR1 is GTSNPN and CDR2 SVGIG (reference sequence). V lost 4 bases and J lost 4; bases outside the gene matches: 4. CDR3 sequence: CAWTGQGRETQYF. CDR3 coding DNA: TGTGCCTGGACGGGACAGGGAAGAGAGACCCAGTACTTC. The variable domain in full, completed from reference TRBV30 and TRBJ2-5, reads SQTIHQWPATLVQPVGSPLSLECTVEGTSNPNLYWYRQAAGRGLQLLFYSVGIGQISSEVPQNLSASRPQDRQFILSSKKLLLSDSGFYLCAWTGQGRETQYFGPGTRLLVL.

This clone was recorded a few times. The chain has TRBV9 and TRBJ2-7; 8 nucleotides match TRBD2. Germline V gene data show CDR1 as SGDLS and CDR2 as YYNGEE. V was pared by 0 bases and J by 6 bases, with 5 bases of the junction left unmatched. This CDR3 comprises 14 residues. The CDR3 DNA reads TGTGCCAGCAGCGTAGAGGGGACTAGAAGCGAGCAGTACTTC. It codes for CASSVEGTRSEQYF.

This chain uses TRBV19 with TRBJ2-3; no clear D. Germline assignment: CDR1 LNHDA and CDR2 SQIVND (reference sequence). This CDR3 has 14 residues. The V and J ends lost 1 base and 3 bases respectively, with 8 bases between them. CDR3 amino acids: CASSIVGKTDTQYF. CDR3 nucleotides: TGTGCCAGTAGTATAGTCGGAAAAACAGATACGCAGTATTTT. Drawing the rest from reference TRBV19 and TRBJ2-3, the complete variable domain is DGGITQSPKYLFRKEGQNVTLSCEQNLNHDAMYWYRQDPGQGLRLIYYSQIVNDFQKGDIAEGYSVSREKKESFPLTVTSAQKNPTAFYLCASSIVGKTDTQYFGPGTRLTVL.

The chain uses TRBV5-1 and TRBJ1-1; D ambiguous. The germline V gene has CDR1 SGHRS and CDR2 YFSETQ. Trimming took off 0 bases at V and 8 bases at J, with 11 bases between the two ends. This CDR3 is 13 amino acids long. CDR3 bases: TGCGCCAGCAGCTTGGCGGAAGGGTGGGAAGCTTTCTTT. Its translation is CASSLAEGWEAFF.

This clone is large (0.1 to 1%) within its sample. The rearrangement uses TRBV7-3 and TRBJ1-5; D call uncertain. The germline gives CDR1 SGHTA, CDR2 FQGTGA. Trimming cost V 8 bases and J 7 bases, with 21 bases left between them. CDR3 length: 15 amino acids. The chain's CDR3 is CASAVEGRTEQPQHF. The CDR3 DNA reads TGTGCCAGCGCGGTGGAGGGAAGAACGGAGCAGCCCCAGCATTTT.

The CDR3 spells CASGLNRGTEAFF. CDR3 nucleotide sequence: TGTGCTAGTGGCCTTAACAGGGGAACTGAAGCTTTCTTT. This sequence joins TRBV12-5 and TRBJ1-1; 7 bases are shared with TRBD1. The V gene end was trimmed by 6 bases and the J gene end by 5 bases; junction bases not matched to a gene: 6. The length of the CDR3 is 13 residues. The germline CDR1 and CDR2 sequences are LGHNT and FRNRAP.

The rearrangement links TRBV7-3 to TRBJ2-1; TRBD2 might be the D (6 bases). The CDR3 length is 17 residues. V was clipped by 2 bases and J by 0 bases, with 14 bases between them. Germline lookup yields CDR1 SGHTA and CDR2 FQGTGA. CDR3 nucleotides: TGTGCCAGCAGCTTAGGAGGGCGGGCGAGCTCCTACAATGAGCAGTTCTTC. Translating it yields CASSLGGRASSYNEQFF.

The table lists this clone with a few counts. The rearrangement uses TRBV6-5 and TRBJ1-2; D might be TRBD1 (6 bases). The CDR3 extends over 13 amino acids. V was clipped by 5 bases and J by 7 bases, with 14 bases between them. Germline CDR1 is MNHEY and CDR2 is SVGAGI. This CDR3 reads CASSPDSSSGYTF. CDR3 in DNA: TGTGCCAGCAGTCCGGACAGCTCCTCTGGCTACACCTTC.

This clone was observed a single time. V is TRBV5-4 and J is TRBJ2-5; 10 bases are shared with TRBD2. CDR1 is SGHNT and CDR2 is YYREEE in the germline V gene (reference sequence). Trimming at V came to 2 bases and at J to 4 bases, leaving 2 bases not matched to a gene. The CDR3 runs to 14 residues. The CDR3 nucleotides are TGTGCCAGCAGCTTAGCGGGGGGGCGAGAGACCCAGTACTTC. It encodes CASSLAGGRETQYF.

The genes are TRBV6-5 and TRBJ1-6, with 7 bases fitting TRBD1. Germline V gene data show CDR1 as MNHEY and CDR2 as SVGAGI. With 6 bases clipped from V and 9 bases from J, the junction kept 11 bases outside the gene matches. The CDR3 has 15 amino acids. The DNA of the CDR3 is TGTGCCAGCAGCACCCAGGGGACAGAGTTTTCACCCCTCCACTTT. This sequence encodes CASSTQGTEFSPLHF.

The chain links TRBV7-2 to TRBJ2-5, with 8 bases matching TRBD2. Germline CDR1 SGHTA, CDR2 FQGNSA. This CDR3 region has 14 residues. V dropped 5 bases and J dropped 5; count of bases not matched to a gene: 7. DNA for the CDR3: TGTGCCAGCAGCCGAGCGGGAGCCCAGGAGACCCAGTACTTC. Its protein product is CASSRAGAQETQYF.

This rearrangement joins TRBV7-2 to TRBJ2-5, with 9 positions matching TRBD1. This CDR3 is 16 amino acids long. The V gene's germline CDR1 is SGHTA and CDR2 FQGNSA. V lost 2 bases and J lost 5; bases outside the gene matches: 9. CDR3 DNA sequence: TGTGCCAGCAGCTTATTGGGGGACAGGGTCATCGAGACCCAGTACTTC. This translates into CASSLLGDRVIETQYF.

This clone was seen only a few times. The gene calls are TRBV4-1 and TRBJ1-1; 7 bases map to TRBD1. V lost 3 bases, J lost 1 base, and 5 bases stayed unmatched. The germline V gene has CDR1 MGHRA and CDR2 YSYEKL. The CDR3 runs to 15 residues. CDR3 sequence: CASSQGQGGNTEAFF. In DNA, the CDR3 is TGCGCCAGCAGCCAGGGCCAGGGGGGGAACACTGAAGCTTTCTTT.

The chain couples TRBV25-1 to TRBJ2-3; 9 nucleotides align to TRBD1. CDR1 is MGHDK and CDR2 is SYGVNS in the germline V gene. Trimming at V came to 7 bases and at J to 5 bases, leaving 7 bases not matched to a gene. CDR3 length: 14 amino acids. The CDR3 protein is CASTSQGAKDTQYF. The DNA for the CDR3 is TGTGCCAGCACCTCACAGGGGGCGAAAGATACGCAGTATTTT.

The CDR3, as DNA: TGTGCCAGCAGCGTAGCGTCTAGCGGGAGGACAGATACGCAGTATTTT. It specifies CASSVASSGRTDTQYF. V and J are TRBV9 and TRBJ2-3, with 11 bases fitting TRBD2. Germline CDR1 and CDR2: SGDLS and YYNGEE. This CDR3 is built from 16 residues. V was pared by 0 bases and J by 3 bases, with 3 bases of the junction left unmatched.

The CDR3 DNA follows: TGTGCCTGGAGTGTAGGTCGGGGGCCTGGGGTATTCAATCAGCCCCAGCATTTT. Translating it yields CAWSVGRGPGVFNQPQHF. The chain is built from TRBV30 and TRBJ1-5; perhaps TRBD1 as D (6 bases). Per the germline V gene, CDR1 is GTSNPN and CDR2 is SVGIG (reference sequence). The V end lost 0 bases, the J end lost 3 bases, and 21 bases lay between the germline ends. The CDR3 is 18 amino acids.

V gene TRBV7-2 combines with J gene TRBJ2-5, with no clear D. The V gene's germline CDR1 is SGHTA and CDR2 FQGNSA. Trimming took 4 bases from V and 6 from J, leaving 6 bases between them. This CDR3 has 11 residues. The CDR3 spells CASSYGQTQYF. The CDR3 coding sequence is TGTGCCAGCAGCTACGGTCAGACCCAGTACTTC. Complete variable domain (other parts from reference TRBV7-2 and TRBJ2-5): GAGVSQSPSNKVTEKGKDVELRCDPISGHTALYWYRQSLGQGLEFLIYFQGNSAPDKSGLPSDRFSAERTGGSVSTLTIQRTQQEDSAVYLCASSYGQTQYFGPGTRLLVL.

This chain joins TRBV2 and TRBJ1-1; 9 bases map to TRBD1. The V gene end was trimmed by 5 bases and the J gene end by 5 bases; junction bases not matched to a gene: 6. CDR1 and CDR2 from the germline V gene are SNHLY and FYNNEI. This CDR3 spans 14 amino acids. The CDR3 region has the DNA TGTGCCAGCAGTTACACAGGGGGCACTACTGAAGCTTTCTTT. Its translation is CASSYTGGTTEAFF.

This chain connects TRBV5-4 to TRBJ2-3; D may be TRBD2 (6 bases). This CDR3 region has 16 residues. Trimming stripped 1 base from V and 1 base from J, with 13 bases between. Looked up from germline, CDR1 is SGHNT and CDR2 is YYREEE (reference sequence). The CDR3 bases are TGTGCCAGCAGCTTGCGGCAGGGAGGAGGCACAGATACGCAGTATTTT. Translation gives CASSLRQGGGTDTQYF.

The rearrangement uses TRBV5-6 and TRBJ2-3; a weak D match, TRBD1 (5 bases). From germline, CDR1 is SGHDT and CDR2 YYEEEE. The CDR3 spans 17 residues. V was trimmed by 0 bases and J by 2 bases, leaving 16 bases between them. In nucleotides, the CDR3 is TGTGCCAGCAGCTTGGGCCGCAGACAGACCTTCACAGATACGCAGTATTTT. Amino acid sequence: CASSLGRRQTFTDTQYF.

The chain uses TRBV5-1 and TRBJ1-4, with a tentative D call TRBD1 (6 bases). V was pared by 6 bases and J by 6 bases, with 15 bases between. CDR1 SGHRS and CDR2 YFSETQ come from the germline V gene. CDR3 length equals 14 residues. This CDR3 is CASNTGTSDEKLFF. Here the CDR3 DNA reads TGCGCCAGCAATACCGGGACATCTGATGAAAAACTGTTTTTT.

The chain recombines TRBV2 with TRBJ2-5; a weak D match, TRBD1 (6 bases). The germline CDR1 and CDR2 sequences are SNHLY and FYNNEI. The CDR3 is made up of 12 amino acids. The ends were cut back, 9 bases at V and 5 bases at J, with 13 bases in the middle. CDR3 in amino acids: CARGQGRETQYF. For the CDR3, the DNA is TGTGCCAGGGGACAAGGAAGGGAGACCCAGTACTTC.